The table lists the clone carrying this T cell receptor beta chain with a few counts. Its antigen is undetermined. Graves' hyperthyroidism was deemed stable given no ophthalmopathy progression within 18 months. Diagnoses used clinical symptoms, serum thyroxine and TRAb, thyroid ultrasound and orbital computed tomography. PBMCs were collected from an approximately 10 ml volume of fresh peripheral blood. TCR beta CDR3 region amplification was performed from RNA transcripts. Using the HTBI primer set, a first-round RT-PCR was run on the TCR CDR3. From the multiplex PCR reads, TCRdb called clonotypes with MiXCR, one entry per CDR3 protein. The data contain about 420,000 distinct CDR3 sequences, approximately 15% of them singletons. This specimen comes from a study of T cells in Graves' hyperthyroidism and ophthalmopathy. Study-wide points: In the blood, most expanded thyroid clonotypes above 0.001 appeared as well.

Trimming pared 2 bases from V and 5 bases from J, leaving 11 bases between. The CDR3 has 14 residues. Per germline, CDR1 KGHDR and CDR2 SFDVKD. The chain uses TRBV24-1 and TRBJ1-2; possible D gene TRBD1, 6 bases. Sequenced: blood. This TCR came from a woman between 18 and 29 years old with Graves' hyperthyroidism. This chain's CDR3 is CATSDSSGAYGYTF. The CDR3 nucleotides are TGTGCCACCAGTGATTCATCAGGGGCTTATGGCTACACCTTC.